This T cell receptor beta chain is from a study of graft-versus-host responses after intestinal transplantation. About the study: Multivisceral, liver-intestinal, or isolated intestinal grafts were transplanted into recipients. Anti-thymocyte globulin induction, then tacrolimus and steroids for two to four years, went to all recipients.

Method: immunoSEQ multiplex PCR; TCRdb's copy keeps in-frame clones and lacks some. The sample contains about 7,400 clones, about 63% of which appear only once. Study conclusions and caveats: The authors found GvH clones in recipient marrow, some appearing first in ileum or blood. GvH clone levels peaked in circulation, and this peak was associated with early post-transplant HvG declines.

To note about this clone: Its antigen is not identified.

V gave up 3 bases and J gave up 2 bases, with 11 bases separating them. The CDR3 totals 15 residues. The V gene's germline CDR1 is WSHSY and CDR2 SAAADI. Graft specimens yielded both intraepithelial and lamina propria lymphocytes. This chain links TRBV10-2 with TRBJ2-4; D not resolved. The TCR comes from a human patient who received an intestinal transplant, so some T cells may come from the graft donor. The sequenced sample was ileum tissue, obtained 450 to 470 days after transplant. CDR3 in amino acids: CASSDRLRTKNIQYF. The CDR3 DNA reads as TGCGCCAGCAGTGACAGGCTGCGGACCAAAAACATTCAGTACTTC.